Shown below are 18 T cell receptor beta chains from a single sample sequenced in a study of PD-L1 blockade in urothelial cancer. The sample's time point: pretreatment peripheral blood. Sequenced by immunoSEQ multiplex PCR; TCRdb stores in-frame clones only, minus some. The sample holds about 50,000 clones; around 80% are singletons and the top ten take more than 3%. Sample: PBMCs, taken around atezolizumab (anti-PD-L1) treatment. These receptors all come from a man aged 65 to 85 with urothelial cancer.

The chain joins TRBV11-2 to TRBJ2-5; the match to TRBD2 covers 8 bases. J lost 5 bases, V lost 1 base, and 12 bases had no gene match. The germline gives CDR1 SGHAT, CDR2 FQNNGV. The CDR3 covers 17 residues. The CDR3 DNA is TGTGCCAGCAGCTTAGGGGGGCAGCGGGGGCGTAGGGAGACCCAGTACTTC. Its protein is CASSLGGQRGRRETQYF.

The CDR3 here is CASSIGLAGVAEQFF. The CDR3 coding sequence is TGTGCCAGTAGTATAGGACTAGCGGGAGTGGCTGAGCAGTTCTTC. The chain is built from TRBV19 and TRBJ2-1; 12 bases align to TRBD2. V dropped 1 base and J dropped 9; count of bases not matched to a gene: 4. There are 15 residues in the CDR3. CDR1 and CDR2 from the germline V gene are LNHDA and SQIVND (reference sequence).

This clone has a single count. The chain's CDR3 is CASSPRGGTLVSNEQFF. The CDR3 nucleotides read TGTGCCAGCAGCCCCCGAGGAGGGACGCTGGTATCCAATGAGCAGTTCTTC. The genes are TRBV14 and TRBJ2-1; possibly TRBD2 for D (6 bases). This CDR3 has 17 residues. Germline loops: CDR1 SGHDN, CDR2 FVKESK. V gave up 4 bases and J gave up 6 bases, with 22 bases separating them.

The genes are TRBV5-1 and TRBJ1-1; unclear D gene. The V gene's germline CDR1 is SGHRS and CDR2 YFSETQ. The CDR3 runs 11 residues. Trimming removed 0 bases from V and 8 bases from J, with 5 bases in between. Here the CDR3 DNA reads TGCGCCAGCAGCTTGGAGAGGGAAGCTTTCTTT. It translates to CASSLEREAFF. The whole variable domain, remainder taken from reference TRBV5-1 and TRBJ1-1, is KAGVTQTPRYLIKTRGQQVTLSCSPISGHRSVSWYQQTPGQGLQFLFEYFSETQRNKGNFPGRFSGRQFSNSRSEMNVSTLELGDSALYLCASSLEREAFFGQGTRLTVV.

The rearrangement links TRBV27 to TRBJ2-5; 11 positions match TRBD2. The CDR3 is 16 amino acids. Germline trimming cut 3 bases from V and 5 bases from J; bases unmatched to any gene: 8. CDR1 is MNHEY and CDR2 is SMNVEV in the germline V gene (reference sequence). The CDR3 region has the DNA TGTGCCAGCAGTTTGACTAGCGGGACTGTTTGGGAGACCCAGTACTTC. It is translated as CASSLTSGTVWETQYF.

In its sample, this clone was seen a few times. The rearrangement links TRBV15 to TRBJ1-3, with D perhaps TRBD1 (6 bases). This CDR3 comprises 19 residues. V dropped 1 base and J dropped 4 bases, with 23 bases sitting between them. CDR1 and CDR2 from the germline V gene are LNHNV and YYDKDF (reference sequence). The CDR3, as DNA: TGTGCCACCAGCAGAGCTGGACAGCCACCCCCGCTAGGCGGAAACACCATATATTTT. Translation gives CATSRAGQPPPLGGNTIYF.

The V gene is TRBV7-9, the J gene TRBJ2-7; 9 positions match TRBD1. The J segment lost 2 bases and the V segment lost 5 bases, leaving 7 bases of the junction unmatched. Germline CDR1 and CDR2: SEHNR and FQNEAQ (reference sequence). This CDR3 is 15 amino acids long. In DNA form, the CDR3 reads TGTGCCAGCAGCCCAAGGGGACAGGGAACCTACGAGCAGTACTTC. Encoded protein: CASSPRGQGTYEQYF.

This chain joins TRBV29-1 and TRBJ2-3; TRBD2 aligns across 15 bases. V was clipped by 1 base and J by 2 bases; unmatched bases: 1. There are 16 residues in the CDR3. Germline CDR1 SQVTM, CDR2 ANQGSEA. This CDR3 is CSVEGTSGRDTDTQYF. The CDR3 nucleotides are TGCAGCGTTGAAGGGACTAGCGGGAGGGACACAGATACGCAGTATTTT.

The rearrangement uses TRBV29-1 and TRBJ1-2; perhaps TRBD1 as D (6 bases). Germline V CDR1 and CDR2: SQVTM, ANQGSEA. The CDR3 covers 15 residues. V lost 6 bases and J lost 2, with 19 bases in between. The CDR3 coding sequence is TGCAGCGTGGTAGTTACAGGGAGCAGAAACTATGGCTACACCTTC. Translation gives CSVVVTGSRNYGYTF. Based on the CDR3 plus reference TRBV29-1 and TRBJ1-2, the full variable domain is SAVISQKPSRDICQRGTSLTIQCQVDSQVTMMFWYRQQPGQSLTLIATANQGSEATYESGFVIDKFPISRPNLTFSTLTVSNMSPEDSSIYLCSVVVTGSRNYGYTFGSGTRLTVV.

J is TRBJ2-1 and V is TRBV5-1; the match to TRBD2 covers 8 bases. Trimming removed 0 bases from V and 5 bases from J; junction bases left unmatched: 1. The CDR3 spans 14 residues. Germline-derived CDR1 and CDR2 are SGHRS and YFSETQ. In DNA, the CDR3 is TGCGCCAGCAGCTTGGTTAGCGGGAACAATGAGCAGTTCTTC. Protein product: CASSLVSGNNEQFF.

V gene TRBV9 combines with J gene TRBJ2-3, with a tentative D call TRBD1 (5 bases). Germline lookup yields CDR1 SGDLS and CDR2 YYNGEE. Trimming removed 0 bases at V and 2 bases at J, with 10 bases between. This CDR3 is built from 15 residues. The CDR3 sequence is CASSVARAHTDTQYF. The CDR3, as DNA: TGTGCCAGCAGCGTAGCCAGGGCCCACACAGATACGCAGTATTTT.

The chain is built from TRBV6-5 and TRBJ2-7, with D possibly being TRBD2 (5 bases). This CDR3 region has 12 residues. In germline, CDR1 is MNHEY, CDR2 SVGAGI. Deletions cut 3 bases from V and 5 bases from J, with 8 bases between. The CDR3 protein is CASSYRGNEQYF. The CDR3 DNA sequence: TGTGCCAGCAGTTATAGAGGGAACGAGCAGTACTTC.

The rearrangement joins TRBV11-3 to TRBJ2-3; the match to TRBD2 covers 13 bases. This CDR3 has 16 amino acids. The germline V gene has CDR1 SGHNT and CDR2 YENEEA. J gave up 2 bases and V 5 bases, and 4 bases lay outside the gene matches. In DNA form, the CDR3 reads TGTGCCAGCAGCGAGGGACTAGCGGGGTCCACAGATACGCAGTATTTT. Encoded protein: CASSEGLAGSTDTQYF.

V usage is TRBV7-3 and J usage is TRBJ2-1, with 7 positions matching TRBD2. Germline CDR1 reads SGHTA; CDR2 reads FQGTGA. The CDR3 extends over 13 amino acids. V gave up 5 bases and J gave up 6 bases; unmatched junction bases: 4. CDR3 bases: TGTGCCAGCAGCCTCTGGGAGGGCAATGAGCAGTTCTTC. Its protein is CASSLWEGNEQFF.

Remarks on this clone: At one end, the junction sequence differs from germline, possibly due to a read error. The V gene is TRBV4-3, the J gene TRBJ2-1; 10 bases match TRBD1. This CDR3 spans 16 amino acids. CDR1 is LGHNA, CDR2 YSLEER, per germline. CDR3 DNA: TGCGCCAGCAGCCAAGATTCGACAGGGGGCTACTATGAGCAGTTCTTC. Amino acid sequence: CASSQDSTGGYYEQFF.

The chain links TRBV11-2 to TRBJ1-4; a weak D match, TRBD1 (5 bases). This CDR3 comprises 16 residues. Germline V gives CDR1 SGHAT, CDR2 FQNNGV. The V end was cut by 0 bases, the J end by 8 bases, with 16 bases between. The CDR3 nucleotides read TGTGCCAGCAGCTTAGATGGGATCGGGGGAAGAGAAAAACTGTTTTTT. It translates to CASSLDGIGGREKLFF.

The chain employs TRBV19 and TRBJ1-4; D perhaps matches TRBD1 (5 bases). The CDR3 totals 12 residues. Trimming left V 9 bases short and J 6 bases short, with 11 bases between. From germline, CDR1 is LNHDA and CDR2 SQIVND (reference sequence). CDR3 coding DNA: TGTGCCAGCTGCCAGGGCTATGAAAAACTGTTTTTT. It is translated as CASCQGYEKLFF.

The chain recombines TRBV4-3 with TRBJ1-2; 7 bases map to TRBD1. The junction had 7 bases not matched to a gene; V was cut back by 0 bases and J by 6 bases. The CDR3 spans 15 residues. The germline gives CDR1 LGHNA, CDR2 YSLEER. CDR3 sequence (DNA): TGCGCCAGCAGCCAAGAAACGAGGGGGCAGGATGGCTACACCTTC. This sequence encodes CASSQETRGQDGYTF.